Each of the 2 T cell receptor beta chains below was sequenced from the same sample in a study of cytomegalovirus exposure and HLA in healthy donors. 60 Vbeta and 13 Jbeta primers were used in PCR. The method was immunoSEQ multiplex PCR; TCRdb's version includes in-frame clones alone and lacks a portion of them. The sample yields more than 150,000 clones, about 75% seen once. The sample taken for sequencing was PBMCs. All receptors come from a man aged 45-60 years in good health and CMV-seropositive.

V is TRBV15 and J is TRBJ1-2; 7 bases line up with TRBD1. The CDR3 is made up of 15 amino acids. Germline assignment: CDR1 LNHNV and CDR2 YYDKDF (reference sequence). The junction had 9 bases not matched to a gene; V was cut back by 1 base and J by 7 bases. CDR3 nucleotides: TGTGCCACCAGCAGAGGTAACCAGGGGGAAGGTGGCTACACCTTC. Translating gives CATSRGNQGEGGYTF.

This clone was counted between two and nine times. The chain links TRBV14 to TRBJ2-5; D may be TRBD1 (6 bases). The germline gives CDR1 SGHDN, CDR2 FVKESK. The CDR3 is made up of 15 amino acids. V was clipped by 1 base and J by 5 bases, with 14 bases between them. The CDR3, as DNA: TGTGCCAGCAGCCAAGTCCAGGGGTTCCGGGAGACCCAGTACTTC. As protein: CASSQVQGFRETQYF.